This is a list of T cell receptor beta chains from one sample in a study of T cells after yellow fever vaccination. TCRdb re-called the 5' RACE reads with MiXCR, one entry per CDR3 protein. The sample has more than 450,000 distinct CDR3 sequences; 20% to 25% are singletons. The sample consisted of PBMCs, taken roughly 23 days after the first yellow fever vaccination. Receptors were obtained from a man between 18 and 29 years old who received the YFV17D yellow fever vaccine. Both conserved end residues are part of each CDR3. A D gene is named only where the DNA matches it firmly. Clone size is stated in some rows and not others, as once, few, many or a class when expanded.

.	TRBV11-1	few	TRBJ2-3	CASSLGLLDTQYF	TGTGCCAGCAGCTTGGGTTTGTTAGATACGCAGTATTTT
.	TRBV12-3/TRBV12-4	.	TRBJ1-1	CASSFTRRNTEAFF	TGTGCCAGCAGCTTCACCCGACGGAACACTGAAGCTTTCTTT
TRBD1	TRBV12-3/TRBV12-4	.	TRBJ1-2	CASTRDRDFPGYTF	TGTGCCAGCACCCGGGACAGAGACTTCCCCGGCTACACCTTC
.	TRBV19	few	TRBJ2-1	CASSIGSGNEQFF	TGTGCCAGTAGTATAGGTTCAGGGAATGAGCAGTTCTTC
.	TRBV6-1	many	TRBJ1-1	CASGNRALTEAFF	TGTGCCAGCGGCAACAGGGCGCTCACTGAAGCTTTCTTT
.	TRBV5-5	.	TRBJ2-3	CASSGFGPDTQYF	TGTGCCAGCAGCGGGTTTGGGCCAGATACGCAGTATTTT
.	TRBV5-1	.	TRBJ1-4	CASSLTTVTNEKLFF	TGCGCCAGCAGCTTGACGACAGTCACTAATGAAAAACTGTTTTTT
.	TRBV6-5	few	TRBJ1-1	CASSYSTGLGAEAFF	TGTGCCAGCAGTTACTCTACAGGGTTGGGGGCTGAAGCTTTCTTT
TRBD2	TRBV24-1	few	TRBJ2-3	CATSDSGLAGGDTQYF	TGTGCCACCAGTGACTCGGGACTAGCGGGGGGGGATACGCAGTATTTT
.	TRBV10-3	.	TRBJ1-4	CAISETRYELFF	TGTGCCATCAGTGAGACCCGATATGAACTGTTTTTT
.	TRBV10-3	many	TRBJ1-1	CAISPGLKNTEAFF	TGTGCCATCAGCCCGGGCCTCAAAAACACTGAAGCTTTCTTT
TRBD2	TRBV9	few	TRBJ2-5	CASSPGGSGVETQYF	TGTGCCAGCAGCCCCGGGGGTAGCGGGGTGGAGACCCAGTACTTC
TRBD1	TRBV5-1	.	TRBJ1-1	CASSSYYQGEGTEAFF	TGCGCCAGCAGCTCGTATTACCAGGGGGAAGGCACTGAAGCTTTCTTT
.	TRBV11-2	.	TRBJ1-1	CASSLVGYYMNTEAFF	TGTGCCAGCAGCTTAGTGGGGTACTACATGAACACTGAAGCTTTCTTT
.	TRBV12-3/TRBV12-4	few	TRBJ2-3	CASTSQEIKKYF	TGTGCCAGCACCTCACAGGAGATTAAGAAGTATTTT
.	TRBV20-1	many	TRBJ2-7	CSAGEELYEQYF	TGCAGTGCAGGGGAAGAACTCTACGAGCAGTACTTC
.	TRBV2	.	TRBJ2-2	CASKAQGNTGELFF	TGTGCCAGCAAGGCCCAGGGGAACACCGGGGAGCTGTTTTTT
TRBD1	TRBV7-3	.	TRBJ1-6	CASSFGTENSPLHF	TGTGCCAGCAGCTTCGGGACAGAAAATTCACCCCTCCACTTT
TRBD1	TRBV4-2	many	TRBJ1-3	CASSPTGVEGNTIYF	TGTGCCAGCAGCCCCACAGGGGTGGAAGGAAACACCATATATTTT
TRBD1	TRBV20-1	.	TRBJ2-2	CSVDRGTTGELFF	TGCAGTGTCGACAGGGGAACGACCGGGGAGCTGTTTTTT
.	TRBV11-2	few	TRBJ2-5	CASSFGIGETQYF	TGTGCCAGCAGCTTCGGGATCGGGGAGACCCAGTACTTC
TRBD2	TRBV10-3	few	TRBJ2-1	CAISPSGDPVDEQFF	TGTGCCATCAGCCCTAGCGGGGACCCCGTAGATGAGCAGTTCTTC
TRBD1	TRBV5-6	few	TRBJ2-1	CASSWGDRGLSYNEQFF	TGTGCCAGCAGCTGGGGGGACAGGGGCCTTTCCTACAATGAGCAGTTCTTC
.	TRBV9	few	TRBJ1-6	CASSVEGRYNSPLHF	TGTGCCAGCAGCGTAGAAGGCCGCTATAATTCACCCCTCCACTTT
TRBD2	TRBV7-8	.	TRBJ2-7	CASSHPPLSGASYEQYF	TGTGCCAGCAGCCATCCCCCGCTTAGCGGGGCTTCCTACGAGCAGTACTTC
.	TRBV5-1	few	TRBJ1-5	CASSEGPANQPQHF	TGCGCCAGCAGCGAGGGACCGGCCAATCAGCCCCAGCATTTT
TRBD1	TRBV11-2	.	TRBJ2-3	CASSLEYTTGAWTDTQYF	TGTGCCAGCAGCTTGGAATATACGACAGGGGCCTGGACAGATACGCAGTATTTT
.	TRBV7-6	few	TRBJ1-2	CASSLTFGEGYTF	TGTGCCAGCAGCTTAACCTTTGGCGAAGGCTACACCTTC
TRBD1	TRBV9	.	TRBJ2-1	CASSVGGTGVREQFF	TGTGCCAGCAGCGTAGGCGGGACAGGGGTTCGGGAGCAGTTCTTC
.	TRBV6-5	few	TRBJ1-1	CASSSLPGDTEAFF	TGTGCCAGCAGTTCGCTACCTGGGGACACTGAAGCTTTCTTT
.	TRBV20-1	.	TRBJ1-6	CSARDTGPVLGSPLHF	TGCAGTGCTAGAGATACCGGACCGGTTTTAGGGTCACCCCTCCACTTT
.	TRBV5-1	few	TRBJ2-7	CASSLRYATGEQYF	TGCGCCAGCAGCCTACGTTACGCTACGGGGGAGCAGTACTTC
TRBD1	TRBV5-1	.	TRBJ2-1	CASSLATGSEQFF	TGCGCCAGCAGCTTGGCGACAGGGTCTGAGCAGTTCTTC
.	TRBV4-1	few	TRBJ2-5	CASSQNRATQETQYF	TGCGCCAGCAGCCAAAATAGGGCCACCCAAGAGACCCAGTACTTC
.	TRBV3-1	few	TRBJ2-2	CASSHRDLKAGELFF	TGTGCCAGCAGCCACCGGGACTTAAAAGCCGGGGAGCTGTTTTTT
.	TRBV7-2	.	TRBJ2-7	CASSITRDNYEQYF	TGTGCCAGCAGCATCACCCGGGACAACTACGAGCAGTACTTC
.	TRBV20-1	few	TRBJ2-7	CSARGVGVYEQYF	TGCAGTGCTAGAGGGGTCGGGGTCTACGAGCAGTACTTC
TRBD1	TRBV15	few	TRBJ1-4	CATSREWGTGDEKLFF	TGTGCCACCAGCAGAGAATGGGGGACAGGGGATGAAAAACTGTTTTTT
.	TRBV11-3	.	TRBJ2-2	CASSFRPTETGELFF	TGTGCCAGCAGCTTCCGCCCGACAGAGACCGGGGAGCTGTTTTTT
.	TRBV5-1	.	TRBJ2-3	CASSETTQGSGTDTQYF	TGCGCCAGCAGCGAAACAACCCAGGGAAGTGGTACAGATACGCAGTATTTT
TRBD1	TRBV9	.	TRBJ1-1	CASSLLGQANTEAFF	TGTGCCAGCAGTCTTTTAGGACAGGCTAACACTGAAGCTTTCTTT
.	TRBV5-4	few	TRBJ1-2	CASSNQGGVVYTF	TGTGCCAGCAGCAACCAGGGTGGGGTGGTCTACACCTTC
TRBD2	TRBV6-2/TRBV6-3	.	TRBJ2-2	CATRGAGELFF	TGTGCCACCCGGGGGGCCGGGGAGCTGTTTTTT
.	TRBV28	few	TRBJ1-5	CASRSGQPIPPQHF	TGTGCCAGCAGAAGCGGCCAACCTATTCCGCCCCAGCATTTT
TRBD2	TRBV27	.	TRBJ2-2	CASSLFPYSGGDNTGELFF	TGTGCCAGCAGTTTATTCCCCTATAGCGGGGGGGACAACACCGGGGAGCTGTTTTTT
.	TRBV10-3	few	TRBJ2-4	CAISESTQGTKNIQYF	TGTGCCATCAGTGAGTCTACGCAGGGTACCAAAAACATTCAGTACTTC
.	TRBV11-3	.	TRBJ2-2	CASSWGRNTGELFF	TGTGCCAGCAGCTGGGGACGGAACACCGGGGAGCTGTTTTTT
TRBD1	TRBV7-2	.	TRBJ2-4	CASSSPGQGANIQYF	TGTGCCAGCAGCTCCCCGGGACAGGGGGCAAACATTCAGTACTTC
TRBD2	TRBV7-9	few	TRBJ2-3	CASSLPQRGAYTDTQYF	TGTGCCAGCAGCCTGCCTCAGCGGGGGGCCTACACAGATACGCAGTATTTT